This T cell receptor beta chain was obtained from a study of T-cell reconstitution after alpha-beta-depleted transplantation in children. Study results and limitations: T-cell numbers and diversity, one year after transplant, stemmed largely from T cells that were newly produced. Several hundred expanded graft clones reportedly supplied alpha-beta T cells about two months after transplant. Surviving recipient cells, namely T cells and thymic progenitors, were the source of high day-60 TCRbeta diversity in some patients.

The germline V and J ends were trimmed by 6 bases and 0 bases, with 9 bases remaining between them. The CDR3 loop spans 14 amino acids. The germline gives CDR1 WSHSY, CDR2 SAAADI. This clonotype was recorded many times. The target antigen is unknown. Unique molecular identifiers were incorporated into the prepared TCRbeta library. Using its own MiXCR run on the PCR reads, TCRdb lists one record per CDR3 protein. The sample contains fewer than 250,000 distinct CDR3 sequences, about 15% of which appear only once. This receptor was identified in a male patient under 10 years old who had a stem cell transplant for acute lymphoblastic leukemia, so the T cells may come from the graft donor. The chain joins TRBV10-2 to TRBJ2-4; no clear D. The sample in question was PBMCs, mostly from graft donor cells, obtained 360 days after TCRalphabeta/CD19-depleted stem cell transplant. The CDR3 DNA follows: TGCGCCAGCAGCCCTGGTATAGCCAAAAACATTCAGTACTTC. Encoded protein: CASSPGIAKNIQYF.